The clone carrying this T cell receptor beta chain was found once. What it binds is unknown. The PCR ran on 60 Vbeta and 13 Jbeta primers. Some clones are missing from TCRdb's copy, which holds only in-frame ones; the method was immunoSEQ multiplex PCR. The table has 190,000 or so clones, about 85% seen once. Germline V gene data show CDR1 as SGHRS and CDR2 as YFSETQ. The V end lost 0 bases, the J end lost 6 bases, and 13 bases lay between the germline ends. The CDR3 is 15 amino acids. This entry comes from a study of cytomegalovirus exposure and HLA in healthy donors. General study findings and limits: More clonal expansion characterized HLA-associated TCR beta chains than equally common others in a later analysis. Later analysis identified 16,951 TCR beta sequences associated with HLA alleles, using a false discovery rate threshold of 0.05.

V is TRBV5-1 and J is TRBJ1-5; D uncertain. This TCR was sampled from a woman aged 45-65 years in good health and CMV-seropositive. The sample comprised PBMCs. In nucleotides, the CDR3 is TGCGCCAGCAGCTTGGAAGGTAGAGCGGGTCAGCCCCAGCATTTT. This translates into CASSLEGRAGQPQHF.